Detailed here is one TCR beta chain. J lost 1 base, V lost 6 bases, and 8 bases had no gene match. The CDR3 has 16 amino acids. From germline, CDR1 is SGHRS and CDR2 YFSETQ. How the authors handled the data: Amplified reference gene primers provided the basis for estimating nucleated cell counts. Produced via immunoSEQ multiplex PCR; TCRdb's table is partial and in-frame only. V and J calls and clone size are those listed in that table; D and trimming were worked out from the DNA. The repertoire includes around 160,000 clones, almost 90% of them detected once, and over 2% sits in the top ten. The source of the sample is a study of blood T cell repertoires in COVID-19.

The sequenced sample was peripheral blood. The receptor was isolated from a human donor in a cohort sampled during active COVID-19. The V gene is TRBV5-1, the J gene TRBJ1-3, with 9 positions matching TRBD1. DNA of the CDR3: TGCGCCAGCAATCCGGGACAGGGAGGATCTGGAAACACCATATATTTT. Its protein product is CASNPGQGGSGNTIYF.